These 30 T cell receptor beta chains share one sample of origin, sequenced in a study of T-cell reconstitution after alpha-beta-depleted transplantation in children. Molecular barcoding with unique molecular identifiers was used for the TCRbeta library. One entry per CDR3 protein, called by TCRdb with MiXCR from the PCR reads. This sample has over 90,000 distinct CDR3 sequences, with around 6% found just once. The sequenced sample was PBMCs, mostly from graft donor cells, obtained 60 days after TCRalphabeta/CD19-depleted stem cell transplant. All receptors derive from a female patient aged 2-15 years who had a stem cell transplant for Fanconi anemia, so the T cells may come from the graft donor.

The chain combines TRBV3-1 with TRBJ2-3; TRBD2 matches 12 bases. The CDR3 extends over 18 amino acids. With 4 bases clipped from V and 4 bases from J, the junction kept 12 bases outside the gene matches. Per germline, CDR1 LGHDT and CDR2 YNNKEL (reference sequence). CDR3: CASSPPPTSGGSPDTQYF. The CDR3, as DNA: TGTGCCAGCAGCCCACCCCCGACTAGCGGGGGTTCCCCAGATACGCAGTATTTT.

This clonotype was seen at least ten times. The rearrangement uses TRBV3-1 and TRBJ2-4; D not resolved. Deletions cut 2 bases from V and 4 bases from J, with 6 bases between. The CDR3 loop spans 13 amino acids. The germline CDR1 and CDR2 sequences are LGHDT and YNNKEL (reference sequence). The CDR3 spells CASSQSLKNIQYF. DNA for the CDR3: TGTGCCAGCAGCCAAAGCCTAAAAAACATTCAGTACTTC.

The chain links TRBV20-1 to TRBJ2-3, with 9 bases aligning to TRBD2. CDR1 is DFQATT and CDR2 is SNEGSKA in the germline V gene (reference sequence). V was pared by 3 bases and J by 2 bases, with 9 bases of the junction left unmatched. This CDR3 spans 16 amino acids. Here the CDR3 DNA reads TGCAGTGCTAGCCAAAGACTAGCGGCGACCACAGATACGCAGTATTTT. This translates into CSASQRLAATTDTQYF.

This clonotype came up many times. This rearrangement joins TRBV20-1 to TRBJ2-2; D gene unclear. Germline lookup yields CDR1 DFQATT and CDR2 SNEGSKA (reference sequence). Trimming stripped 0 bases from V and 0 bases from J, with 8 bases between. CDR3 length: 15 residues. The CDR3 sequence is CSARDEYPNTGELFF. The CDR3 region has the DNA TGCAGTGCTAGAGATGAGTATCCGAACACCGGGGAGCTGTTTTTT.

Ten or more counts support this clonotype. This sequence joins TRBV5-5 and TRBJ2-3, with 9 positions matching TRBD2. The germline gives CDR1 SGHKS, CDR2 YYEKEE (reference sequence). This CDR3 contains 16 residues. The V segment lost 1 base and the J segment 3 bases; nucleotides outside the gene matches: 6. This CDR3 is CASSLYPSGGTDTQYF. CDR3 bases: TGTGCCAGCAGCTTGTATCCGAGCGGGGGGACAGATACGCAGTATTTT.

V gene TRBV7-3 combines with J gene TRBJ1-1, with a possible D match to TRBD1 (5 bases). This CDR3 has 13 residues. Trimming removed 3 bases at V and 5 bases at J, with 10 bases between. Germline V gene data show CDR1 as SGHTA and CDR2 as FQGTGA. For the CDR3, the DNA is TGTGCCAGCAGCTTGTACGACAGTACTGAAGCTTTCTTT. This translates into CASSLYDSTEAFF.

This clonotype was observed at least ten times. This sequence joins TRBV12-3 or TRBV12-4 and TRBJ2-3; D call uncertain. The CDR3 has 15 residues. The V end lost 3 bases, the J end lost 3 bases, and 13 bases lay between the germline ends. CDR3 nucleotides: TGTGCCAGCAGTTTGCTCCGGGCCTCGACAGATACGCAGTATTTT. It codes for CASSLLRASTDTQYF.

The chain joins TRBV30 to TRBJ1-1; D not resolved. The germline V gene encodes CDR1 GTSNPN and CDR2 SVGIG (reference sequence). The CDR3 loop spans 12 amino acids. V lost 0 bases to trimming and J lost 6 bases, with 8 bases between them. In DNA, the CDR3 is TGTGCCTGGAGTGTATATGGCTCTGAAGCTTTCTTT. Protein product: CAWSVYGSEAFF.

This chain uses TRBV3-1 with TRBJ1-2; the D is unclear. V was trimmed by 1 base and J by 6 bases, leaving 15 bases between them. CDR3 length: 15 amino acids. Germline assignment: CDR1 LGHDT and CDR2 YNNKEL (reference sequence). The CDR3 region is CASSQVDGRGHGYTF. DNA for the CDR3: TGTGCCAGCAGCCAAGTAGACGGCCGTGGACATGGCTACACCTTC.

This clonotype has ten or more counts. The chain carries TRBV10-1 and TRBJ2-3; 8 nucleotides line up with TRBD2. The CDR3 has 15 residues. V dropped 4 bases and J dropped 5; count of bases not matched to a gene: 8. Germline V gene lookup returns CDR1 WNHNN and CDR2 SYGVQD (reference sequence). The CDR3 loop reads CASSAAGVRGDTQYF. Written as DNA, the CDR3 is TGCGCCAGCAGTGCAGCGGGAGTTCGGGGAGATACGCAGTATTTT.

This clonotype was observed many times. The chain combines TRBV28 with TRBJ2-4; no reliable D call. The germline V gene encodes CDR1 MDHEN and CDR2 SYDVKM. This CDR3 contains 20 residues. V was trimmed by 6 bases and J by 0 bases, leaving 27 bases between them. CDR3 loop: CASSLGRRGRTSVAKNIQYF. The CDR3 coding sequence is TGTGCCAGCAGCCTTGGACGGAGAGGAAGGACGAGCGTAGCCAAAAACATTCAGTACTTC.

This clonotype was seen many times. The V and J genes are TRBV24-1 and TRBJ2-2, with 13 bases that match TRBD2. Germline CDR1 and CDR2: KGHDR and SFDVKD. Trimming cost V 6 bases and J 5 bases; bases outside gene matches: 17. This CDR3 comprises 20 residues. CDR3 bases: TGTGCCACCAGTTTATCCGGGACTAGCGGGACCAGCCGGGGAACCGGGGAGCTGTTTTTT. Protein sequence: CATSLSGTSGTSRGTGELFF.

The table lists this clonotype with many counts. The chain joins TRBV10-3 to TRBJ2-7; TRBD1 or TRBD2 may be the D gene (5 bases each). V lost 3 bases and J 5 bases, leaving 17 bases between the germline ends. Germline V gives CDR1 ENHRY, CDR2 SYGVKD. This CDR3 comprises 15 residues. CDR3 in DNA: TGTGCCATCAGTGATTCAAGGGGAGTAGTGGACGAGCAGTACTTC. Translated, it gives CAISDSRGVVDEQYF.

This clonotype was found many times. The J gene is TRBJ2-7, the V gene TRBV9; D possibly matches TRBD1 or TRBD2 (6 bases each). Looked up from germline, CDR1 is SGDLS and CDR2 is YYNGEE. Trimming removed 4 bases from V and 4 bases from J, with 15 bases in between. CDR3 size: 14 residues. The CDR3 here is CASSTRGAGYEQYF. CDR3 DNA: TGTGCCAGCAGCACGAGGGGGGCGGGTTACGAGCAGTACTTC.

This clonotype was recorded many times. The V and J genes are TRBV28 and TRBJ1-5; D not certain. Germline assignment: CDR1 MDHEN and CDR2 SYDVKM. Trimming shortened V by 6 bases and J by 1 base, and 7 bases separated the two germline ends. The length of the CDR3 is 13 residues. The DNA for the CDR3 is TGTGCCAGCAGATTCCTCAGCAATCAGCCCCAGCATTTT. Its translation: CASRFLSNQPQHF.

In this sample, this clonotype turned up many times. The chain recombines TRBV12-3 or TRBV12-4 with TRBJ1-5, with a possible D match to TRBD1 (6 bases). CDR3 length: 14 amino acids. The ends were cut back, 7 bases at V and 1 base at J, with 11 bases in the middle. The CDR3 sequence is CASKNRVSNQPQHF. The CDR3 DNA is TGTGCCAGCAAAAACAGGGTGAGCAATCAGCCCCAGCATTTT.

This clonotype was detected many times. This chain connects TRBV7-9 to TRBJ2-4; weak D call: TRBD2 (6 bases). Looked up from germline, CDR1 is SEHNR and CDR2 is FQNEAQ (reference sequence). The CDR3 spans 12 residues. Trimming shortened V by 8 bases and J by 8 bases, and 13 bases separated the two germline ends. CDR3 sequence: CASRGGDYIQYF. In nucleotides, the CDR3 is TGTGCCAGCCGTGGCGGGGACTACATTCAGTACTTC.

The chain couples TRBV20-1 to TRBJ2-7; 10 nucleotides line up with TRBD1. Trimming at V came to 2 bases and at J to 4 bases, leaving 5 bases not matched to a gene. CDR3 size: 14 residues. Per germline, CDR1 DFQATT and CDR2 SNEGSKA (reference sequence). CDR3 protein: CSARRSGQGYEQYF. CDR3 coding DNA: TGCAGTGCTAGACGATCGGGACAGGGGTACGAGCAGTACTTC.

This clonotype occurred many times. This rearrangement joins TRBV20-1 to TRBJ2-1, with 9 bases aligning to TRBD2. Germline lookup yields CDR1 DFQATT and CDR2 SNEGSKA (reference sequence). V shed 4 bases, J shed 0 bases, and the junction held 13 bases outside the gene matches. The CDR3 covers 18 residues. CDR3 nucleotides: TGCAGTGCTATAGAGGCTAGCGGGACTTCCGACTCCTACAATGAGCAGTTCTTC. Protein sequence: CSAIEASGTSDSYNEQFF.

At least ten counts were recorded for this clonotype. J is TRBJ2-1 and V is TRBV20-1; a weak D match, TRBD2 (5 bases). Trimming pared 5 bases from V and 3 bases from J, leaving 14 bases between. Germline CDR1 is DFQATT and CDR2 is SNEGSKA (reference sequence). The CDR3 runs to 14 residues. The CDR3 region has the DNA TGCAGTGCTGCCCCAGCGGCCCTCTACAATGAGCAGTTCTTC. Translated: CSAAPAALYNEQFF.

This clonotype was detected only a few times. V gene TRBV12-3 or TRBV12-4 combines with J gene TRBJ2-3; D gene ambiguous. The CDR3 is 15 amino acids. Trimming removed 3 bases at V and 1 base at J, with 11 bases between. This chain's CDR3 is CASSFLERGTDTQYF. CDR3 bases: TGTGCCAGCAGTTTTCTAGAACGGGGCACAGATACGCAGTATTTT.

This chain joins TRBV28 and TRBJ2-1; D unresolved. The CDR3 sequence is 11 residues long. Between the trimmed V and J ends, which lost 7 bases and 8 bases, there was a span of 9 bases. Germline values: CDR1 MDHEN, CDR2 SYDVKM. Here the CDR3 DNA reads TGTGCCAGCATAAGGGCCCATGAGCAGTTCTTC. As protein: CASIRAHEQFF.

This clonotype was recorded many times. The chain joins TRBV15 to TRBJ2-2; 8 bases map to TRBD1. The germline CDR1 and CDR2 sequences are LNHNV and YYDKDF (reference sequence). The CDR3 length is 18 residues. Trimming removed 0 bases from V and 0 bases from J; junction bases left unmatched: 6. The CDR3 region is CATSRDWTGYPNTGELFF. The CDR3 region has the DNA TGTGCCACCAGCAGAGATTGGACAGGGTACCCGAACACCGGGGAGCTGTTTTTT.

The gene calls are TRBV18 and TRBJ2-3; 11 bases fit TRBD2. The V and J ends lost 5 bases and 7 bases, in that order; junction bases with no gene match: 5. The CDR3 runs to 14 residues. Germline V gives CDR1 KGHSH, CDR2 LQKENI. CDR3 protein: CASSSTSGDNTQYF. The CDR3 region has the DNA TGTGCCAGCTCATCGACTAGCGGGGATAATACGCAGTATTTT.

This clonotype was detected many times. The chain recombines TRBV5-1 with TRBJ2-1; TRBD1 might be the D (6 bases). The CDR3 has 15 residues. The V end lost 0 bases, the J end lost 4 bases, and 11 bases lay between the germline ends. From germline, CDR1 is SGHRS and CDR2 YFSETQ. The CDR3 sequence is CASSLEDRMYNEQFF. The CDR3 nucleotides are TGCGCCAGCAGCTTGGAAGACAGGATGTACAATGAGCAGTTCTTC. The complete variable domain, with remaining parts taken from reference TRBV5-1 and TRBJ2-1, reads KAGVTQTPRYLIKTRGQQVTLSCSPISGHRSVSWYQQTPGQGLQFLFEYFSETQRNKGNFPGRFSGRQFSNSRSEMNVSTLELGDSALYLCASSLEDRMYNEQFFGPGTRLTVL.

This chain links TRBV5-5 with TRBJ2-1, with a tentative D call TRBD1 (6 bases). The CDR3 has 14 amino acids. Germline V gene data show CDR1 as SGHKS and CDR2 as YYEKEE (reference sequence). The V gene lost 2 bases and the J gene lost 9 bases, with 15 bases spanning the gap. The CDR3 region has the DNA TGTGCCAGCAGCTTTGATGGGGGCCCCGGTGAGCAGTTCTTC. Amino acids: CASSFDGGPGEQFF. The variable domain in full, with the rest retrieved from reference TRBV5-5 and TRBJ2-1, is DAGVTQSPTHLIKTRGQQVTLRCSPISGHKSVSWYQQVLGQGPQFIFQYYEKEERGRGNFPDRFSARQFPNYSSELNVNALLLGDSALYLCASSFDGGPGEQFFGPGTRLTVL.

This clonotype has ten or more counts. This sequence joins TRBV29-1 and TRBJ1-2; 7 bases map to TRBD1. The CDR3 length is 14 residues. J gave up 5 bases and V 0 bases, and 6 bases lay outside the gene matches. Germline V lookup: CDR1 SQVTM, CDR2 ANQGSEA. CDR3 loop: CSVEERGTAYGYTF. CDR3 DNA sequence: TGCAGCGTTGAAGAACGTGGGACAGCTTATGGCTACACCTTC. The variable domain in full, with the rest retrieved from reference TRBV29-1 and TRBJ1-2, is SAVISQKPSRDICQRGTSLTIQCQVDSQVTMMFWYRQQPGQSLTLIATANQGSEATYESGFVIDKFPISRPNLTFSTLTVSNMSPEDSSIYLCSVEERGTAYGYTFGSGTRLTVV.

V usage is TRBV6-1 and J usage is TRBJ2-1; D is ambiguous. The CDR3 is 13 residues long. Trimming removed 8 bases from V and 0 bases from J, with 8 bases in between. CDR1 is MNHNS and CDR2 is SASEGT in the germline V gene. CDR3 nucleotides: TGTGCCAGCGACGACAACTCCTACAATGAGCAGTTCTTC. It codes for CASDDNSYNEQFF.

This clonotype has only a few counts. The rearrangement uses TRBV28 and TRBJ1-5; TRBD1 is a possible D gene (5 bases). Germline CDR1 reads MDHEN; CDR2 reads SYDVKM. This CDR3 is built from 20 residues. Deletions cut 2 bases from V and 0 bases from J, with 23 bases between. CDR3 region: CASSLPLGAHSPYSNQPQHF. CDR3 DNA: TGTGCCAGCAGTTTACCACTCGGGGCCCACTCACCTTATAGCAATCAGCCCCAGCATTTT.

This clonotype was detected many times. This chain uses TRBV12-3 or TRBV12-4 with TRBJ1-4, with D unresolved. CDR3 size: 14 residues. The V end lost 2 bases, the J end lost 9 bases, and 13 bases lay between the germline ends. CDR3 nucleotides: TGTGCCAGCAGTTTACGAGGTATAGGGCAAAAACTGTTTTTT. This translates into CASSLRGIGQKLFF.